Listed below are T cell receptor beta chains from one sample, sequenced in a study of shared clonotypes between healthy human individuals. Assay used: immunoSEQ multiplex PCR; TCRdb lists only in-frame clones, some missing. Of 2 million to 3 million clones listed, approximately 93% are singletons. The material sequenced was naive CD4+ T cells from PBMCs. The receptors were gathered from a man younger than 35 in good health. Some clones in this sample may be carry-over from other donors' samples. CDR3s include the opening cysteine and the closing phenylalanine or tryptophan. The D gene is left open where the match is weak. Size values are once, few and many counts, or a class for expanded clones, and some rows have none.

TRBV28	TRBJ1-3	-	-	TGTGCCAGCAGTTTACGGGGGGGAGTAAACACCATATATTTT	CASSLRGGVNTIYF
TRBV7-9	TRBJ1-2	-	-	TGTGCCAGCACCCCCAATGGGGGCCCTAACTATGGCTACACCTTC	CASTPNGGPNYGYTF
TRBV5-4	TRBJ2-3	-	TRBD1	TGTGCCAGCAGCCCTAGTGGGGGACAGGGCACAGATACGCAGTATTTT	CASSPSGGQGTDTQYF
TRBV27	TRBJ2-1	-	TRBD2	TGTGCCAGCAGTAAGGGACTAGTGCCATACGGGGTCAATGAGCAGTTCTTC	CASSKGLVPYGVNEQFF
TRBV7-2	TRBJ1-2	-	-	TGTGCCAGCAGCTTAGTGACAGGAGGGAGTTATGGCTACACCTTC	CASSLVTGGSYGYTF
TRBV25-1	TRBJ2-1	-	TRBD2	TGTGCCAGCTCTAGCGGAGGGGATGAGCAGTTCTTC	CASSSGGDEQFF
TRBV4-2	TRBJ2-1	-	TRBD2	TGTGCCAGCAGTTCCGGGACTAGCGGCTACAATGAGCAGTTCTTC	CASSSGTSGYNEQFF
TRBV6-5	TRBJ1-2	-	-	TGTGCCAGCAGTTACTCGAGCAAAATAGAAGGCTACACCTTC	CASSYSSKIEGYTF
TRBV5-1	TRBJ1-1	-	TRBD1	TGCGCCAGCAGCGCGCAACAGGGGCAGAACACTGAAGCTTTCTTT	CASSAQQGQNTEAFF
TRBV7-9	TRBJ1-1	-	-	TGTGCCAGCAGCCCCTCCTTAAAAGACACTGAAGCTTTCTTT	CASSPSLKDTEAFF
TRBV6-5	TRBJ2-6	-	-	TGTGCCACCCGTGACAGGTACTCTGGGGCCAACGTCCTGACTTTC	CATRDRYSGANVLTF
TRBV30	TRBJ1-2	-	TRBD1	TGTGCCTGGAGTGTCGGGGACAGGGTGTGGTATGGCTACACCTTC	CAWSVGDRVWYGYTF
TRBV27	TRBJ2-5	-	-	TGTGCCAGCAGTTTCGGGGGAGAGACCCAGTACTTC	CASSFGGETQYF
TRBV29-1	TRBJ2-7	-	-	TGCAGCGTTGGGGTTTCGGGGGGCCTAATCTACGAGCAGTACTTC	CSVGVSGGLIYEQYF
TRBV5-6	TRBJ2-3	-	-	TGTGCCAGCAGCTTTATTCAGGGCACAGATACGCAGTATTTT	CASSFIQGTDTQYF
TRBV28	TRBJ1-4	-	-	TGTGCCAGCAGCTTACCAACGGCAGGGATGGAAAAACTGTTTTTT	CASSLPTAGMEKLFF
TRBV5-8	TRBJ2-5	-	-	TGTGCCAGCAGCCCAAGGACTATTGGGGAGACCCAGTACTTC	CASSPRTIGETQYF
TRBV6-6	TRBJ2-3	-	-	TGTGCCAGCAGCCCGCGGGGCATCGGCACAGATACGCAGTATTTT	CASSPRGIGTDTQYF
TRBV7-2	TRBJ2-1	-	-	TGTGCCAGCAGCCTACAGCGGGCCAATGAGCAGTTCTTC	CASSLQRANEQFF
TRBV6-5	TRBJ1-2	-	-	TGTGCCAGCAGCCAGTTCCGGGCCCCTCGGGGCTACACCTTC	CASSQFRAPRGYTF
TRBV11-3	TRBJ2-1	-	TRBD1	TGTGCCAGCAGCCGTCAGGGGGTGGGTATCCATGAGCAGTTCTTC	CASSRQGVGIHEQFF
TRBV4-2	TRBJ2-1	-	-	TGTGCCAGCAACATCGGGGGCGGGAGCTCCTACAATGAGCAGTTCTTC	CASNIGGGSSYNEQFF
TRBV28	TRBJ1-1	-	-	TGTGCCAGCAGTTACGGGACACGGGGTGAAGCTTTCTTT	CASSYGTRGEAFF
TRBV2	TRBJ1-4	-	-	TGTGCCAGCTTGGAAGGACAACAACGGGGAAAACTGTTTTTT	CASLEGQQRGKLFF
TRBV27	TRBJ1-2	-	-	TGTGCCAGCAGGGGAGTCGGAGGTGGGTATGGCTACACCTTC	CASRGVGGGYGYTF
TRBV5-8	TRBJ1-5	-	-	TGTGCCAGCAGCTTAACGCAGGCCGCCTATAGCAATCAGCCCCAGCATTTT	CASSLTQAAYSNQPQHF
TRBV6-6	TRBJ2-7	-	TRBD2	TGTGCCAGCAGTTACCTAGCGGGTTCATACGAGCAGTACTTC	CASSYLAGSYEQYF
TRBV9	TRBJ2-7	-	-	TGTGCCAGCAGCGTAGAGACGTTGACCGAGCAGTACTTC	CASSVETLTEQYF
TRBV11-2	TRBJ1-2	-	TRBD1	TGTGCCAGCAGCCCGTGGACAGGGGGCCATGGCTACACCTTC	CASSPWTGGHGYTF
TRBV28	TRBJ2-1	-	TRBD2	TGTGCCAGCAGTTTATCTAGCGGGATCGATGAGCAGTTCTTC	CASSLSSGIDEQFF
TRBV7-2	TRBJ1-4	-	TRBD1	TGTGCCAGCAGCTTAGGGCGACAGGGGGCTGAAAAACTGTTTTTT	CASSLGRQGAEKLFF
TRBV30	TRBJ1-2	-	-	TGTGCCTGGAGAGCGGTTACGACAGCTACCTATGGCTACACCTTC	CAWRAVTTATYGYTF
TRBV19	TRBJ1-2	-	-	TGTGCCAGTAGTAAGCAGTCAGGTGGCTACACCTTC	CASSKQSGGYTF
TRBV14	TRBJ2-2	-	-	TGTGCCAGACACAGGCCCGGGGAGCTGTTTTTT	CARHRPGELFF
TRBV27	TRBJ2-7	-	-	TGTGCCAGCAGTTTTCGGCGGGGCGAGCAGTACTTC	CASSFRRGEQYF
TRBV28	TRBJ2-2	few	-	TGTGCCAGCAGTTTTTCCGGGGGCACCGGGGAGCTGTTTTTT	CASSFSGGTGELFF
TRBV6-6	TRBJ2-1	once	-	TGTGCCACCGGTACTACCGGGACTCGCAATGAGCAGTTCTTC	CATGTTGTRNEQFF
TRBV6-6	TRBJ2-2	-	-	TGTGCCAGCAGGTCAGGGACGGACACCGGGGAGCTGTTTTTT	CASRSGTDTGELFF
TRBV5-1	TRBJ2-5	-	TRBD2	TGCGCCAGCAGCTTTCAATCAGGCGGGGGACTAGCGGAAGAGACCCAGTACTTC	CASSFQSGGGLAEETQYF
TRBV28	TRBJ1-6	once	TRBD1	TGTGCCAGTGAGGGACAGGGGAGTTCACCCCTCCACTTT	CASEGQGSSPLHF
TRBV25-1	TRBJ2-3	-	-	TGTGCCAGCAGTCCCATTAGTGACGATACGCAGTATTTT	CASSPISDDTQYF
TRBV2	TRBJ1-5	-	TRBD1	TGTGCCAGCAGTGAAGAGACAGGGGGCTTCGGTCAGCCCCAGCATTTT	CASSEETGGFGQPQHF
TRBV5-1	TRBJ2-6	-	-	TGCGCCAGCAGCTTGGGTAGCTCTGGGGCCAACGTCCTGACTTTC	CASSLGSSGANVLTF
TRBV7-3	TRBJ2-1	-	-	TGTGCCAGCAGTCCCTGGGGCGGCAGCTCCTACAATGAGCAGTTCTTC	CASSPWGGSSYNEQFF
TRBV5-1	TRBJ2-2	-	TRBD2	TGCGCCAGCAGCCCCGTTAGCGGGGGCGACACCGGGGAGCTGTTTTTT	CASSPVSGGDTGELFF
TRBV10-1	TRBJ2-1	-	TRBD2	TGCGCCAGCTCAGCGGGAGGGCCCAACAATGAGCAGTTCTTC	CASSAGGPNNEQFF
TRBV2	TRBJ2-5	-	TRBD1	TGTGCCAGCAGTGGTATCATGGGGACAGAGACCCAGAACTTC	CASSGIMGTETQNF
TRBV6-1	TRBJ2-3	-	TRBD2	TGTGCCAGCAGATTTAGCGGGGGGGCAGATACGCAGTATTTT	CASRFSGGADTQYF
TRBV27	TRBJ2-7	-	-	TGTGCCAGCAGTTTGGCCGGTTTTAGCGAAAGCTCCTACGAGCAGTACTTC	CASSLAGFSESSYEQYF
TRBV7-2	TRBJ2-5	few	TRBD2	TGTGCCAGCAGCAAAAGTCTAGCGGGCGAGACCCAGTACTTC	CASSKSLAGETQYF
TRBV4-1	TRBJ2-7	-	TRBD2	TGCGCCAGCAGCCAACTTAGGACTAGCGGGAGGGCCATCCCCTACGAGCAGTACTTC	CASSQLRTSGRAIPYEQYF
TRBV7-2	TRBJ2-7	-	-	TGTGCCAGCAGCTTAGCTTCGGCAGGGACCTACGAGCAGTACTTC	CASSLASAGTYEQYF
TRBV10-3	TRBJ2-3	-	-	TGTGCCATCAGTGTGGCGGGGCGCACAGATACGCAGTATTTT	CAISVAGRTDTQYF
TRBV19	TRBJ2-6	-	-	TGTGCCAGTAGTATAGGGCGGTTCTCTGGGGCCAACGTCCTGACTTTC	CASSIGRFSGANVLTF